This TCR beta chain was recorded in a study of blood T cell repertoires in COVID-19. About the research overall: PBMCs, B-cell-depleted T cells, or T cells provided the cDNA or gDNA that made up the material.

V lost 5 bases, J lost 4 bases, and 9 bases stayed unmatched. This CDR3 comprises 15 residues. In germline, CDR1 is LNHNV, CDR2 YYDKDF (reference sequence). The method was immunoSEQ multiplex PCR; TCRdb's version includes in-frame clones alone and lacks a portion of them. The sample has 130,000 to 150,000 clones, 60% to 80% seen once. The receptor comes from a man aged 50 or older with active or convalescent COVID-19. The sequenced sample was peripheral blood. The genes are TRBV15 and TRBJ2-5, with TRBD2 matching 8 bases. In DNA, the CDR3 is TGTGCCACCAGCCAAACTCCGGGAGGGGGAGAGACCCAGTACTTC. The encoded protein is CATSQTPGGGETQYF.